The 18 T cell receptor beta chains given below trace back to one sample, sequenced in a study of response to subunit inactivated influenza vaccine. TCRdb passed the RT-PCR reads through MiXCR, listing each CDR3 protein once. This sample has some 850,000 distinct CDR3 sequences, with 15% to 20% found just once. The source material was PBMCs from blood, sampled around 5 days after vaccination. These TCRs come from a man in his fifties who received an inactivated influenza vaccine.

This clonotype was picked up a small number of times. This chain connects TRBV14 to TRBJ2-7; maybe TRBD2 (7 bases). The V gene's germline CDR1 is SGHDN and CDR2 FVKESK. The CDR3 spans 15 residues. Trimming took off 1 base at V and 0 bases at J, with 10 bases between the two ends. For the CDR3, the DNA is TGTGCCAGCAGCCAAGGGGGAGGGGGCTCCTACGAGCAGTACTTC. Its protein product is CASSQGGGGSYEQYF.

This clonotype was detected a few times. The chain couples TRBV4-2 to TRBJ1-1; D gene uncertain. The CDR3 consists of 13 residues. Per germline, CDR1 LGHNA and CDR2 YNFKEQ. V lost 4 bases to trimming and J lost 5 bases, with 11 bases between them. The CDR3 region is CASSRAAETEAFF. CDR3 nucleotide sequence: TGTGCCAGCAGCCGGGCGGCCGAGACTGAAGCTTTCTTT.

The CDR3 reads CSARLGVHEQYF. CDR3 nucleotide sequence: TGCAGTGCTAGACTAGGGGTCCACGAGCAGTACTTC. The rearrangement uses TRBV20-1 and TRBJ2-7; D is possibly TRBD1 (5 bases). This CDR3 region has 12 residues. The germline V gene encodes CDR1 DFQATT and CDR2 SNEGSKA (reference sequence). V lost 2 bases to trimming and J lost 5 bases, with 10 bases between them.

This clonotype was seen only once. CDR3 DNA: TGTGCCAGCAGATCAGGGGGGCCGGCCTACGAGCAGTACTTC. Encoded protein: CASRSGGPAYEQYF. The chain links TRBV28 to TRBJ2-7; weak D call: TRBD1 (7 bases). V shed 6 bases and J shed 2 bases, with 14 bases lying between them. Germline assignment: CDR1 MDHEN and CDR2 SYDVKM. This CDR3 contains 14 residues.

This clonotype was seen a few times. This sequence joins TRBV29-1 and TRBJ2-7; D gene uncertain. Germline V CDR1 and CDR2: SQVTM, ANQGSEA. V was shortened by 4 bases and J by 2 bases, with 6 bases between the two germline ends. The CDR3 runs to 11 residues. CDR3 sequence reads: CSVAVAYEQYF. The CDR3 DNA reads TGCAGCGTTGCGGTGGCCTACGAGCAGTACTTC.

The chain employs TRBV9 and TRBJ2-3; D possibly uses TRBD1 or TRBD2 (6 bases each). CDR3 length: 16 amino acids. Germline V gene sequence: CDR1 SGDLS, CDR2 YYNGEE. V was clipped by 4 bases and J by 3 bases, with 18 bases between them. The CDR3 bases are TGTGCCAGCAGCAGGGGGGCCGTGGTCGTGACAGATACGCAGTATTTT. This encodes CASSRGAVVVTDTQYF.

There are a few counts of this clonotype. The chain carries TRBV12-3 or TRBV12-4 and TRBJ2-5; possibly TRBD2 for D (6 bases). The ends were cut back, 2 bases at V and 1 base at J, with 14 bases in the middle. CDR3 length equals 16 residues. CDR3 protein: CASSLRETRVQETQYF. CDR3 DNA: TGTGCCAGCAGTTTAAGGGAGACTAGGGTCCAAGAGACCCAGTACTTC.

In DNA form, the CDR3 reads TGTGCCAGCAGTAGCCCGGGACTAGCTACTGAGCAGTTCTTC. Protein: CASSSPGLATEQFF. This chain links TRBV7-9 with TRBJ2-1; 9 nucleotides line up with TRBD2. The CDR3 covers 14 residues. Germline V gives CDR1 SEHNR, CDR2 FQNEAQ (reference sequence). The trim removed 6 bases at V and 9 bases at J, leaving 9 bases unmatched. The whole variable domain, remainder taken from reference TRBV7-9 and TRBJ2-1, is DTGVSQNPRHKITKRGQNVTFRCDPISEHNRLYWYRQTLGQGPEFLTYFQNEAQLEKSRLLSDRFSAERPKGSFSTLEIQRTEQGDSAMYLCASSSPGLATEQFFGPGTRLTVL.

The rearrangement uses TRBV27 and TRBJ2-7, with D unclear. Looked up from germline, CDR1 is MNHEY and CDR2 is SMNVEV (reference sequence). The CDR3 is 14 residues long. V lost 3 bases and J lost 3, with 12 bases in between. In DNA form, the CDR3 reads TGTGCCAGCAGTTTGAGGTCAACCCACTACGAGCAGTACTTC. Translating it yields CASSLRSTHYEQYF.

V gene TRBV12-3 or TRBV12-4 combines with J gene TRBJ2-1; 8 nucleotides match TRBD2. V shed 6 bases and J 8 bases; nucleotides not matched to a gene: 6. The CDR3 is made up of 13 amino acids. The CDR3: CASRLGGAHEQFF. The DNA of the CDR3 is TGTGCCAGCAGGCTCGGGGGGGCCCATGAGCAGTTCTTC.

The chain recombines TRBV5-1 with TRBJ2-3; 7 bases line up with TRBD1. Germline V lookup: CDR1 SGHRS, CDR2 YFSETQ. This CDR3 has 15 residues. V was clipped by 4 bases and J by 2 bases; unmatched bases: 7. In DNA, the CDR3 is TGCGCCAGCAGCCCCGGGACAGTTTTCACAGATACGCAGTATTTT. Translation: CASSPGTVFTDTQYF.

This rearrangement joins TRBV20-1 to TRBJ2-2, with 7 bases identical to TRBD1. CDR1 and CDR2 from the germline V gene are DFQATT and SNEGSKA (reference sequence). Unmatched junction bases numbered 7, after V lost 2 bases and J lost 1 base. The CDR3 is made up of 16 amino acids. CDR3 DNA sequence: TGCAGTGCTAGACCACTCCGACAGGGGAACACCGGGGAGCTGTTTTTT. As protein: CSARPLRQGNTGELFF.

This clonotype has a handful of counts. V and J are TRBV5-1 and TRBJ2-6; the D is unclear. The V gene lost 0 bases and the J gene lost 3 bases, with 13 bases spanning the gap. In germline, CDR1 is SGHRS, CDR2 YFSETQ. CDR3 length: 17 amino acids. CDR3 DNA sequence: TGCGCCAGCAGCTTGGCCTTCTCCTCGGGTGGGGCCAACGTCCTGACTTTC. Translated: CASSLAFSSGGANVLTF.

V and J are TRBV7-2 and TRBJ2-5; TRBD1 aligns across 7 bases. With 5 bases clipped from V and 3 bases from J, the junction kept 12 bases outside the gene matches. The germline gives CDR1 SGHTA, CDR2 FQGNSA. The CDR3 runs to 16 residues. The CDR3 loop reads CASSSRQGLLKETQYF. The CDR3 DNA follows: TGTGCCAGCAGCAGTCGACAGGGCCTCCTTAAAGAGACCCAGTACTTC.

This rearrangement joins TRBV28 to TRBJ2-5; 7 nucleotides line up with TRBD1. Germline V CDR1 and CDR2: MDHEN, SYDVKM. This CDR3 has 15 amino acids. The J segment lost 5 bases and the V segment lost 8 bases, leaving 14 bases of the junction unmatched. DNA of the CDR3: TGTGCCAGCGAAACGAGGGGGCAGGGGGTGGAGACCCAGTACTTC. Translating gives CASETRGQGVETQYF.

The chain has TRBV7-9 and TRBJ2-1; 9 bases are a match to TRBD2. The germline CDR1 and CDR2 sequences are SEHNR and FQNEAQ (reference sequence). The CDR3 runs to 16 residues. V lost 2 bases and J lost 10; bases outside the gene matches: 12. The CDR3 region has the DNA TGTGCCAGCAGCTTACAGCTCAGGGCTAGCGGGATCGAGCAGTTCTTC. Translation: CASSLQLRASGIEQFF. Combining the CDR3 with reference TRBV7-9 and TRBJ2-1 gives the whole variable domain DTGVSQNPRHKITKRGQNVTFRCDPISEHNRLYWYRQTLGQGPEFLTYFQNEAQLEKSRLLSDRFSAERPKGSFSTLEIQRTEQGDSAMYLCASSLQLRASGIEQFFGPGTRLTVL.

The chain employs TRBV3-1 and TRBJ2-5; D may be TRBD2 (5 bases). CDR1 LGHDT and CDR2 YNNKEL come from the germline V gene (reference sequence). This CDR3 is 15 amino acids long. The germline V and J ends were trimmed by 2 bases and 2 bases, with 12 bases remaining between them. The CDR3 sequence is CASSQRGRLQETQYF. CDR3 sequence (DNA): TGTGCCAGCAGCCAAAGAGGGCGACTACAAGAGACCCAGTACTTC.

This clonotype occurred a few times. V usage is TRBV20-1 and J usage is TRBJ2-1; perhaps TRBD1 as D (5 bases). This CDR3 is built from 15 residues. Deletions cut 6 bases from V and 7 bases from J, with 22 bases between. Germline CDR1 DFQATT, CDR2 SNEGSKA (reference sequence). CDR3 sequence reads: CSAPQGNRIGNEQFF. As DNA, the CDR3 is TGCAGTGCACCTCAGGGAAATAGGATAGGAAATGAGCAGTTCTTC.